This T cell receptor (beta chain) was recorded in a study of blood T cells in healthy people across ages. The study recruited healthy Caucasian donors from Russia who were aged roughly 6 to 95. Through a sample-barcoded 5' primer and a J-beta primer mix, a second PCR was run for roughly 6 to 12 cycles. TCRdb re-called the 5' RACE reads with MiXCR, one entry per CDR3 protein. The profile covers about 680,000 distinct CDR3 sequences, with approximately 50% appearing a single time and 30% to 35% taken by the ten largest. Input material: blood. The source of this sequence is a woman aged 55-70 years in good health.

DNA for the CDR3: TGTGCCAGCAGCCCACCTAGAGGGCGGGAGGGGGTCAATGAGCAGTTCTTC. This codes for CASSPPRGREGVNEQFF. V usage is TRBV6-2 or TRBV6-3 and J usage is TRBJ2-1, with TRBD2 identical over 9 bases. Germline values: CDR1 MNHEY, CDR2 SVGEGT. This CDR3 region has 17 residues. Losses at the gene ends were 6 bases for V and 6 bases for J; bases not matched to a gene: 15.